The 19 T cell receptor beta chains below come from one sample, sequenced in a study of T cells in Graves' hyperthyroidism and ophthalmopathy. Researchers amplified the TCR beta CDR3 regions from RNA transcripts. HTBI primers were the set used in a first-round RT-PCR of the TCR CDR3. A single record per CDR3 protein comes from TCRdb applying MiXCR to the multiplex PCR reads. The sample yields about 640,000 distinct CDR3 sequences, less than 25% seen once. The sequenced material came from blood. The receptors stem from a man aged 25 to 40 with Graves' ophthalmopathy.

This clonotype was recorded at least ten times. This chain links TRBV20-1 with TRBJ1-5; no reliable D call. CDR1 is DFQATT and CDR2 is SNEGSKA in the germline V gene (reference sequence). The CDR3 runs 13 residues. V was cut by 3 bases and J by 0 bases, with 6 bases left in between. The CDR3 DNA follows: TGCAGTGCTAGTGGGAATAGCAATCAGCCCCAGCATTTT. Its protein product is CSASGNSNQPQHF.

The table lists this clonotype with a few counts. The chain recombines TRBV9 with TRBJ1-5, with 12 bases lining up with TRBD1. Losses at the gene ends were 4 bases for V and 3 bases for J; bases not matched to a gene: 5. Germline lookup yields CDR1 SGDLS and CDR2 YYNGEE. The length of the CDR3 is 16 residues. CDR3 in DNA: TGTGCCAGCAGCTCTGGGACAGGGGGCCTCAATCAGCCCCAGCATTTT. It encodes CASSSGTGGLNQPQHF.

A note on this clonotype: A much bigger clone sits one base away, suggesting this may be a read error. The chain is built from TRBV20-1 and TRBJ2-1; D unclear. The CDR3 extends over 18 amino acids. Germline V gives CDR1 DFQATT, CDR2 SNEGSKA (reference sequence). The V gene lost 1 base and the J gene lost 7 bases, with 26 bases spanning the gap. CDR3 residues: CSARGEGRPAIFANEQFF. The CDR3, as DNA: TGCAGTGCTAGAGGTGAAGGTCGACCAGCGATCTTCGCTAATGAGCAGTTCTTC.

In its sample, this clonotype was seen a few times. This chain joins TRBV27 and TRBJ2-7; weak D call: TRBD2 (7 bases). Trimming removed 2 bases from V and 7 bases from J, with 24 bases in between. Germline assignment: CDR1 MNHEY and CDR2 SMNVEV (reference sequence). The CDR3 is 17 amino acids. The CDR3 DNA sequence: TGTGCCAGCAGTTTAACGATGCGGGAGCGAGAAAGGGGGGAGCAGTACTTC. Translated: CASSLTMRERERGEQYF.

Details on this clonotype: A much larger clone is a single base away; this may be a read error. The CDR3 here is CSARDSGTERNEQYF. The DNA for the CDR3 is TGCAGTGCTAGAGATTCGGGGACAGAGCGCAACGAGCAGTACTTC. The chain couples TRBV20-1 to TRBJ2-7, with 7 bases lining up with TRBD1. The CDR3 is 15 amino acids. V shed 0 bases, J shed 5 bases, and the junction held 10 bases outside the gene matches. Germline CDR1 DFQATT, CDR2 SNEGSKA (reference sequence).

This clonotype was counted ten times or more. The V call is TRBV3-1, the J call TRBJ1-1; weak D call: TRBD1 (5 bases). Trimming took 4 bases from V and 3 from J, leaving 12 bases between them. The germline V gene encodes CDR1 LGHDT and CDR2 YNNKEL (reference sequence). The CDR3 loop spans 14 amino acids. The CDR3 nucleotides read TGTGCCAGCAGCCTGCAGGGTGGGGACACTGAAGCTTTCTTT. It encodes CASSLQGGDTEAFF.

This clonotype was recorded at least ten times. CDR3 region: CASSPSGRGRLDTEAFF. For the CDR3, the DNA is TGTGCCAGCAGCCCCTCAGGAAGGGGGCGGTTGGACACTGAAGCTTTCTTT. The chain combines TRBV3-1 with TRBJ1-1; 7 bases match TRBD1. V was pared by 4 bases and J by 3 bases, with 14 bases of the junction left unmatched. Germline V gene lookup returns CDR1 LGHDT and CDR2 YNNKEL (reference sequence). This CDR3 spans 17 amino acids.

Many counts were recorded for this clonotype. The chain links TRBV7-2 to TRBJ1-3, with TRBD1 as a possible D gene (6 bases). The CDR3 has 14 residues. Trimming shortened V by 5 bases and J by 0 bases, and 8 bases separated the two germline ends. The germline V gene encodes CDR1 SGHTA and CDR2 FQGNSA. CDR3 protein: CASSRDISGNTIYF. The DNA of the CDR3 is TGTGCCAGCAGCCGGGACATCTCTGGAAACACCATATATTTT.

This clonotype has a handful of counts. This chain joins TRBV4-2 and TRBJ2-3, with 7 bases fitting TRBD2. CDR3 size: 17 residues. J was trimmed by 0 bases and V by 0 bases; bases with no gene match: 6. Germline CDR1 reads LGHNA; CDR2 reads YNFKEQ. The CDR3: CASSQDWASGSTDTQYF. The CDR3 coding sequence is TGTGCCAGCAGCCAAGATTGGGCTAGCGGTAGCACAGATACGCAGTATTTT.

There are a few counts of this clonotype. The J gene is TRBJ2-7, the V gene TRBV9; 7 nucleotides match TRBD1. CDR3 length equals 15 residues. V gave up 4 bases and J gave up 7 bases; unmatched junction bases: 14. Germline CDR1 SGDLS, CDR2 YYNGEE. The CDR3 nucleotides are TGTGCCAGCAGCATCGGATTCTCCCAGGGGGAGGAGCAGTACTTC. Amino acid sequence: CASSIGFSQGEEQYF.

This clonotype was seen a handful of times. The V and J genes are TRBV5-1 and TRBJ2-1, with D hard to call. There are 16 residues in the CDR3. The germline V and J ends were trimmed by 1 base and 6 bases, with 17 bases remaining between them. The germline V gene has CDR1 SGHRS and CDR2 YFSETQ. As DNA, the CDR3 is TGCGCCAGCAGCTTGTTTCTTTCCATTTCTCTCAATGAGCAGTTCTTC. As protein: CASSLFLSISLNEQFF. The full variable domain, its missing parts supplied by reference TRBV5-1 and TRBJ2-1, is KAGVTQTPRYLIKTRGQQVTLSCSPISGHRSVSWYQQTPGQGLQFLFEYFSETQRNKGNFPGRFSGRQFSNSRSEMNVSTLELGDSALYLCASSLFLSISLNEQFFGPGTRLTVL.

This clonotype has more than one count but fewer than ten. CDR3: CASSLDSWVRGTDTQYF. CDR3 sequence (DNA): TGTGCCAGCAGTCTGGATTCGTGGGTAAGGGGAACAGATACGCAGTATTTT. The V and J genes are TRBV27 and TRBJ2-3; TRBD1 is a possible D gene (5 bases). Trimming shortened V by 5 bases and J by 3 bases, and 21 bases separated the two germline ends. Germline assignment: CDR1 MNHEY and CDR2 SMNVEV (reference sequence). The CDR3 consists of 17 residues.

This clonotype has a count of ten or more. A read error may explain this, as a much larger clone is one base away. The genes are TRBV5-1 and TRBJ2-7; possible D gene TRBD1, 6 bases. Germline CDR1 and CDR2: SGHRS and YFSETQ. Trimming took 4 bases from V and 3 from J, leaving 8 bases between them. The CDR3 has 12 amino acids. CDR3 residues: CASSMDSYEQYF. The DNA of the CDR3 is TGCGCCAGCAGCATGGACAGCTACGAGCAGTACTTC.

The J gene is TRBJ1-5, the V gene TRBV19; 11 bases are a match to TRBD1. The CDR3 has 17 amino acids. Unmatched junction bases numbered 13, after V lost 6 bases and J lost 6 bases. CDR1 and CDR2 from the germline V gene are LNHDA and SQIVND (reference sequence). CDR3 nucleotides: TGTGCCAGTAGGCCGGGACAGGGGGTACCTATGGCTCAGCCCCAGCATTTT. It translates to CASRPGQGVPMAQPQHF.

The V gene is TRBV20-1, the J gene TRBJ2-7; D unclear. Per germline, CDR1 DFQATT and CDR2 SNEGSKA (reference sequence). This CDR3 region has 16 residues. V was cut by 2 bases and J by 0 bases, with 17 bases left in between. In nucleotides, the CDR3 is TGCAGTGCTAGACCCCGCCGCGGTAGGACCTCCTACGAGCAGTACTTC. It codes for CSARPRRGRTSYEQYF.

The gene calls are TRBV25-1 and TRBJ2-5, with D perhaps given as TRBD1 or TRBD2 (5 bases each). The CDR3 extends over 16 amino acids. Trimming cost V 1 base and J 1 base, with 13 bases left between them. The germline V gene has CDR1 MGHDK and CDR2 SYGVNS. The CDR3 DNA reads as TGTGCCAGCAGTGAATTCGGCGGTGGGGGCCAAGAGACCCAGTACTTC. Translated, it gives CASSEFGGGGQETQYF.

On this clonotype: One end of the junction is discordant with germline, which a read error may explain. The chain employs TRBV20-1 and TRBJ2-7, with 7 bases that match TRBD1. This CDR3 is built from 15 residues. The germline gives CDR1 DFQATT, CDR2 SNEGSKA (reference sequence). The CDR3 reads CSATPLDRVAYGQYF. DNA for the CDR3: TGCAGTGCTACCCCCCTTGACAGGGTCGCCTACGGGCAGTACTTC.

The chain carries TRBV27 and TRBJ2-3; TRBD1 is a possible D gene (5 bases). Germline lookup yields CDR1 MNHEY and CDR2 SMNVEV (reference sequence). The CDR3 length is 14 residues. V was cut by 5 bases and J by 6 bases, with 15 bases left in between. The CDR3 nucleotides are TGTGCCAGCAGTCCCTTTGGGGCAGAGGATACGCAGTATTTT. Amino acids: CASSPFGAEDTQYF.

This clonotype showed up just a few times. The V and J genes are TRBV14 and TRBJ2-7, with a possible D match to TRBD2 (6 bases). Between the trimmed V and J ends, which lost 2 bases and 7 bases, there was a span of 15 bases. From germline, CDR1 is SGHDN and CDR2 FVKESK. The CDR3 contains 14 residues. The CDR3 sequence is CASSQLGGIKEQYF. The CDR3 nucleotides are TGTGCCAGCAGCCAACTCGGCGGGATCAAGGAGCAGTACTTC.